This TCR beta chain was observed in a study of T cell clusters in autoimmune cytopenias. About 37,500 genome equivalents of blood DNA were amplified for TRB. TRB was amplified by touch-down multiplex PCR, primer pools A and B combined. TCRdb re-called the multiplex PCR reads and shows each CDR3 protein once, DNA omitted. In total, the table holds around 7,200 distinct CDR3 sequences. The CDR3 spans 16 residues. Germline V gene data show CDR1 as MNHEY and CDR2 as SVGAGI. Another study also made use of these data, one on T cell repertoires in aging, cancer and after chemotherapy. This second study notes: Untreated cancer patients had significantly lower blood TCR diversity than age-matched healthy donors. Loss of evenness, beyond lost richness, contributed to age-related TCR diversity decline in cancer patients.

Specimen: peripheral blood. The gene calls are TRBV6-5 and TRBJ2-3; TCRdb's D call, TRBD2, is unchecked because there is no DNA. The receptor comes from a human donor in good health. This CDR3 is CASSSDRLVNPDTQYF.